Listed below are T cell receptor beta chains from one sample, sequenced in a study of blood T cell repertoires in COVID-19. Only in-frame clones appear in the TCRdb table, and some are missing; sequencing was by immunoSEQ multiplex PCR. There are about 200,000 clones in the sample; roughly 89% occur only once, and approximately 6.7% lies in the top ten. The sequenced sample was peripheral blood. The receptors were gathered from a man aged 40-49 years with acute or convalescent COVID-19. CDR3s include the opening cysteine and the closing phenylalanine or tryptophan. The D gene is left open where the match is weak. The size field is filled for only some rows; it gives once, few, many or a size class.

clone_size: -
j_call: TRBJ1-1
v_call: TRBV27
d_call: TRBD1
cdr3_aa: CASSPQGATEAFF
cdr3_nt: TGTGCCAGCAGTCCGCAGGGGGCAACTGAAGCTTTCTTT

clone_size: -
j_call: TRBJ2-1
v_call: TRBV9
d_call: TRBD2
cdr3_aa: CASSTRAGGSYNEQFF
cdr3_nt: TGTGCCAGCAGCACCCGTGCGGGGGGCTCCTACAATGAGCAGTTCTTC

clone_size: -
j_call: TRBJ2-1
v_call: TRBV3-1/TRBV3-2
d_call: -
cdr3_aa: CASSHAAGNEQFF
cdr3_nt: TGTGCCAGCAGCCATGCGGCCGGGAATGAGCAGTTCTTC

clone_size: -
j_call: TRBJ1-5
v_call: TRBV12-3/TRBV12-4
d_call: -
cdr3_aa: CASSDRNQPQHF
cdr3_nt: TGTGCCAGCAGCGACAGGAATCAGCCCCAGCATTTT

clone_size: -
j_call: TRBJ2-2
v_call: TRBV2
d_call: -
cdr3_aa: CASREQQGTGELFF
cdr3_nt: TGTGCCAGCAGGGAACAACAGGGCACCGGGGAGCTGTTTTTT

clone_size: -
j_call: TRBJ2-7
v_call: TRBV2
d_call: TRBD2
cdr3_aa: CASSRGLAGGPYEQYF
cdr3_nt: TGTGCCAGCAGTCGAGGACTAGCGGGGGGGCCGTACGAGCAGTACTTC

clone_size: -
j_call: TRBJ1-2
v_call: TRBV27
d_call: TRBD1
cdr3_aa: CASSLHRDSRYGYTF
cdr3_nt: TGTGCCAGCAGTTTACACCGGGACAGCCGCTATGGCTACACCTTC

clone_size: -
j_call: TRBJ2-1
v_call: TRBV14
d_call: -
cdr3_aa: CASSPRQRGRADEQFF
cdr3_nt: TGTGCCAGCAGCCCTAGACAAAGGGGGAGAGCGGATGAGCAGTTCTTC

clone_size: -
j_call: TRBJ1-1
v_call: TRBV6-6
d_call: TRBD1
cdr3_aa: CATWGRGLNTEAFF
cdr3_nt: TGTGCCACCTGGGGCAGGGGGCTGAACACTGAAGCTTTCTTT

clone_size: once
j_call: TRBJ2-1
v_call: TRBV18
d_call: TRBD2
cdr3_aa: CASSPSGGASYNEQFF
cdr3_nt: TGTGCCAGCTCACCGAGCGGGGGTGCGTCCTACAATGAGCAGTTCTTC

clone_size: -
j_call: TRBJ1-4
v_call: TRBV30
d_call: -
cdr3_aa: CAWSVQLKIEKLFF
cdr3_nt: TGTGCCTGGAGTGTACAGCTTAAGATTGAAAAACTGTTTTTT

clone_size: -
j_call: TRBJ1-3
v_call: TRBV5-1
d_call: -
cdr3_aa: CASSLGGQSSGNTIYF
cdr3_nt: TGCGCCAGCAGCTTGGGCGGACAGAGCTCTGGAAACACCATATATTTT

clone_size: -
j_call: TRBJ1-4
v_call: TRBV29-1
d_call: -
cdr3_aa: CSVAVTNEKLFF
cdr3_nt: TGCAGCGTTGCGGTCACTAATGAAAAACTGTTTTTT

clone_size: -
j_call: TRBJ1-2
v_call: TRBV10-3
d_call: -
cdr3_aa: CAIGGGYGYTF
cdr3_nt: TGTGCCATCGGGGGCGGTTATGGCTACACCTTC

clone_size: -
j_call: TRBJ1-2
v_call: TRBV5-1
d_call: -
cdr3_aa: CASSLETSGGGYTF
cdr3_nt: TGCGCCAGCAGCCTAGAGACCTCTGGTGGAGGCTACACCTTC

clone_size: -
j_call: TRBJ2-7
v_call: TRBV3-1/TRBV3-2
d_call: TRBD1
cdr3_aa: CASSQDFSANRGRVEQYF
cdr3_nt: TGTGCCAGCAGCCAAGATTTTTCAGCTAACAGGGGTAGGGTCGAGCAGTACTTC

clone_size: -
j_call: TRBJ2-2
v_call: TRBV5-5
d_call: TRBD1
cdr3_aa: CASSTYGTGRGELFF
cdr3_nt: TGTGCCAGCAGCACCTACGGGACAGGGAGAGGGGAGCTGTTTTTT

clone_size: -
j_call: TRBJ1-6
v_call: TRBV4-2
d_call: -
cdr3_aa: CASSQDKQASPYNSPLHF
cdr3_nt: TGTGCCAGCAGCCAAGATAAGCAGGCCTCTCCCTATAATTCACCCCTCCACTTT

clone_size: -
j_call: TRBJ1-6
v_call: TRBV7-8
d_call: TRBD1
cdr3_aa: CASSPDRVSSPLHF
cdr3_nt: TGTGCCAGCAGCCCGGACAGGGTATCATCACCCCTCCACTTT

clone_size: -
j_call: TRBJ1-1
v_call: TRBV2
d_call: -
cdr3_aa: CASAAGVMTEAFF
cdr3_nt: TGTGCCAGCGCGGCAGGGGTTATGACTGAAGCTTTCTTT

clone_size: -
j_call: TRBJ1-2
v_call: TRBV6-5
d_call: -
cdr3_aa: CASSYSGTTSGYGYTF
cdr3_nt: TGTGCCAGCAGTTACTCGGGCACAACTTCGGGATATGGCTACACCTTC

clone_size: -
j_call: TRBJ1-2
v_call: TRBV7-2
d_call: -
cdr3_aa: CASSLAGREYGYTF
cdr3_nt: TGTGCCAGCAGCTTAGCAGGGAGGGAGTATGGCTACACCTTC

clone_size: -
j_call: TRBJ1-2
v_call: TRBV6-2/TRBV6-3
d_call: -
cdr3_aa: CASSRLSSNGYTF
cdr3_nt: TGTGCCAGCAGTAGACTAAGTTCGAATGGCTACACCTTC

clone_size: few
j_call: TRBJ2-7
v_call: TRBV7-2
d_call: TRBD2
cdr3_aa: CASSLGTSGGYEQYF
cdr3_nt: TGTGCCAGCAGCTTAGGGACTAGCGGGGGCTACGAGCAGTACTTC

clone_size: -
j_call: TRBJ1-1
v_call: TRBV6-6
d_call: TRBD1
cdr3_aa: CASSPRDRGAEAFF
cdr3_nt: TGTGCCAGCAGTCCTCGGGACAGGGGAGCTGAAGCTTTCTTT

clone_size: -
j_call: TRBJ2-5
v_call: TRBV9
d_call: TRBD2
cdr3_aa: CASSLAGGLQETQYF
cdr3_nt: TGTGCCAGCAGCCTAGCGGGGGGCTTACAAGAGACCCAGTACTTC

clone_size: -
j_call: TRBJ2-2
v_call: TRBV6-5
d_call: -
cdr3_aa: CASSRGSYTGELFF
cdr3_nt: TGTGCCAGCAGTCGGGGTTCTTACACCGGGGAGCTGTTTTTT

clone_size: -
j_call: TRBJ1-1
v_call: TRBV5-1
d_call: -
cdr3_aa: CASSSLGDTEAFF
cdr3_nt: TGCGCCAGCAGCTCGCTAGGGGACACTGAAGCTTTCTTT

clone_size: -
j_call: TRBJ2-1
v_call: TRBV3-1/TRBV3-2
d_call: TRBD1
cdr3_aa: CASSFQGAWRNEQFF
cdr3_nt: TGTGCCAGCAGCTTCCAGGGGGCTTGGAGAAATGAGCAGTTCTTC

clone_size: -
j_call: TRBJ1-4
v_call: TRBV7-2
d_call: -
cdr3_aa: CASSFPLTHSRLFF
cdr3_nt: TGTGCCAGCAGCTTTCCCTTGACACATTCAAGACTGTTTTTT

clone_size: few
j_call: TRBJ2-7
v_call: TRBV11-3
d_call: TRBD2
cdr3_aa: CASTGTTYEQYF
cdr3_nt: TGTGCCAGCACCGGGACTACCTACGAGCAGTACTTC

clone_size: -
j_call: TRBJ2-7
v_call: TRBV21-1
d_call: -
cdr3_aa: CASSKLGQASYEQYF
cdr3_nt: TGTGCCAGCAGCAAATTGGGACAGGCAAGCTACGAGCAGTACTTC

clone_size: -
j_call: TRBJ1-1
v_call: TRBV5-6
d_call: -
cdr3_aa: CASSLGGDTEAFF
cdr3_nt: TGTGCCAGCAGCTTGGGGGGCGACACTGAAGCTTTCTTT

clone_size: -
j_call: TRBJ2-7
v_call: TRBV20-1
d_call: -
cdr3_aa: CSASSRTYEQYF
cdr3_nt: TGCAGTGCTAGTTCCAGAACCTACGAGCAGTACTTC

clone_size: -
j_call: TRBJ2-7
v_call: TRBV10-3
d_call: TRBD1
cdr3_aa: CAISEPGQGTYEQYF
cdr3_nt: TGTGCCATCAGTGAGCCGGGACAGGGAACCTACGAGCAGTACTTC

clone_size: -
j_call: TRBJ2-5
v_call: TRBV6-5
d_call: TRBD2
cdr3_aa: CASSYRSGGNQETQYF
cdr3_nt: TGTGCCAGCAGTTATCGTAGCGGGGGGAACCAAGAGACCCAGTACTTC

clone_size: few
j_call: TRBJ1-2
v_call: TRBV27
d_call: -
cdr3_aa: CASSLNSQVLGYGYTF
cdr3_nt: TGTGCCAGCAGTTTGAACTCACAGGTCCTGGGCTATGGCTACACCTTC

clone_size: -
j_call: TRBJ2-6
v_call: TRBV7-2
d_call: -
cdr3_aa: CASTPRGSSGANVLTF
cdr3_nt: TGTGCCAGCACCCCCCGGGGGAGCTCTGGGGCCAACGTCCTGACTTTC

clone_size: -
j_call: TRBJ2-5
v_call: TRBV11-2
d_call: TRBD2
cdr3_aa: CASSWTSGGIETQYF
cdr3_nt: TGTGCCAGCAGCTGGACTAGCGGGGGAATAGAGACCCAGTACTTC

clone_size: -
j_call: TRBJ1-6
v_call: TRBV6-4
d_call: TRBD1
cdr3_aa: CASPRGQGENSPLHF
cdr3_nt: TGTGCCAGCCCCCGGGGGCAGGGGGAGAATTCACCCCTCCACTTT

clone_size: -
j_call: TRBJ2-5
v_call: TRBV28
d_call: -
cdr3_aa: CASSSTTQYF
cdr3_nt: TGTGCCAGCAGCTCTACTACCCAGTACTTC

clone_size: -
j_call: TRBJ1-6
v_call: TRBV9
d_call: -
cdr3_aa: CASSVGYRSNSPLHF
cdr3_nt: TGTGCCAGCAGCGTAGGATACAGGAGTAATTCACCCCTCCACTTT

clone_size: -
j_call: TRBJ1-4
v_call: TRBV19
d_call: -
cdr3_aa: CASSDSSREKLFF
cdr3_nt: TGTGCCAGTAGCGACAGTTCTAGAGAAAAACTGTTTTTT

clone_size: -
j_call: TRBJ2-1
v_call: TRBV18
d_call: -
cdr3_aa: CASSLNEVTYNEQFF
cdr3_nt: TGTGCCAGCTCCTTAAACGAGGTAACCTACAATGAGCAGTTCTTC

clone_size: -
j_call: TRBJ1-2
v_call: TRBV28
d_call: -
cdr3_aa: CASSLDPEGYGYTF
cdr3_nt: TGTGCCAGCAGTTTAGACCCCGAGGGCTATGGCTACACCTTC

clone_size: -
j_call: TRBJ2-3
v_call: TRBV10-3
d_call: -
cdr3_aa: CAISESPAGALSTTNTQYF
cdr3_nt: TGTGCCATCAGTGAAAGCCCTGCGGGGGCCCTCAGCACGACAAATACGCAGTATTTT

clone_size: -
j_call: TRBJ2-2
v_call: TRBV2
d_call: -
cdr3_aa: CASSDSIGGTGELFF
cdr3_nt: TGTGCCAGCAGTGATAGTATCGGGGGCACCGGGGAGCTGTTTTTT

clone_size: once
j_call: TRBJ1-1
v_call: TRBV15
d_call: TRBD1
cdr3_aa: CATSRGDRGAMNTEAFF
cdr3_nt: TGTGCCACCAGCAGGGGGGACAGGGGCGCCATGAACACTGAAGCTTTCTTT

clone_size: -
j_call: TRBJ2-2
v_call: TRBV5-1
d_call: -
cdr3_aa: CASSSLVGAPTGELFF
cdr3_nt: TGCGCCAGCAGCTCGCTAGTAGGAGCCCCCACCGGGGAGCTGTTTTTT

clone_size: once
j_call: TRBJ1-1
v_call: TRBV9
d_call: TRBD1
cdr3_aa: CASSAPQGAGTEAFF
cdr3_nt: TGTGCCAGCAGCGCTCCACAGGGGGCAGGCACTGAAGCTTTCTTT

clone_size: -
j_call: TRBJ1-2
v_call: TRBV24-1
d_call: TRBD1
cdr3_aa: CATSDGQGYGYTF
cdr3_nt: TGTGCCACCAGTGACGGACAGGGGTATGGCTACACCTTC

clone_size: -
j_call: TRBJ1-2
v_call: TRBV30
d_call: -
cdr3_aa: CAWRAPYGYTF
cdr3_nt: TGTGCCTGGAGGGCCCCCTATGGCTACACCTTC

clone_size: few
j_call: TRBJ1-5
v_call: TRBV29-1
d_call: -
cdr3_aa: CSVGWGRDQPQHF
cdr3_nt: TGCAGCGTTGGGTGGGGCCGTGATCAGCCCCAGCATTTT

clone_size: -
j_call: TRBJ1-4
v_call: TRBV30
d_call: -
cdr3_aa: CAWSGQNNEKLFF
cdr3_nt: TGTGCCTGGAGTGGCCAGAATAATGAAAAACTGTTTTTT

clone_size: once
j_call: TRBJ2-2
v_call: TRBV3-1/TRBV3-2
d_call: TRBD1
cdr3_aa: CASSQVPTGGVTGELFF
cdr3_nt: TGTGCCAGCAGCCAAGTTCCGACAGGGGGCGTCACCGGGGAGCTGTTTTTT